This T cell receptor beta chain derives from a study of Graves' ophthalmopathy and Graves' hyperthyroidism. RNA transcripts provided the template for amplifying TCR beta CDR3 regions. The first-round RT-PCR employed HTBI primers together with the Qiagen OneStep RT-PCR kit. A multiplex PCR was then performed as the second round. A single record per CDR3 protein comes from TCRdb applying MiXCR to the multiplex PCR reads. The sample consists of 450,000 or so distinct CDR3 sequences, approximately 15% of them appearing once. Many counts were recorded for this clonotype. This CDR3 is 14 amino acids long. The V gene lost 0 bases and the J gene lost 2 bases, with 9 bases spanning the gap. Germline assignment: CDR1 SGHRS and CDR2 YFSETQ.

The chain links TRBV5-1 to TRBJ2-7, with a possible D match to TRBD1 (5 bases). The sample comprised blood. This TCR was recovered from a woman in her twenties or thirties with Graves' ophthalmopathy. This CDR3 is CASSLVQDTYEQYF. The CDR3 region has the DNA TGCGCCAGCAGCTTGGTCCAGGACACCTACGAGCAGTACTTC.